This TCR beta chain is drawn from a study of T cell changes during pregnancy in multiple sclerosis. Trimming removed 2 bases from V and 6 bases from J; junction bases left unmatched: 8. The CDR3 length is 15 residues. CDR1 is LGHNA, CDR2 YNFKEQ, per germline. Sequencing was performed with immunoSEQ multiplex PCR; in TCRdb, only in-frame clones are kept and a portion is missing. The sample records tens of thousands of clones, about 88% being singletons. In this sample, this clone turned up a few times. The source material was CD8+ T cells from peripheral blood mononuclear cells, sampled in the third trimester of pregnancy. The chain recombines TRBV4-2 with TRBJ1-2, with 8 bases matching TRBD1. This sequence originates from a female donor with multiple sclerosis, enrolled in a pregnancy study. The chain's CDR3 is CASSQTEMGQDGYTF. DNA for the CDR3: TGTGCCAGCAGCCAAACCGAAATGGGACAGGATGGCTACACCTTC.